Shown below are 10 T cell receptor beta chains from a single sample sequenced in a study of human T cells and chemical hapten exposure. TCRdb ran MiXCR on the RACE reads and lists one entry per CDR3 protein. The sample lists about 40,000 distinct CDR3 sequences, roughly 3.3% occurring once. Time point defined: patch test 2, 6 weeks after DPC sensitization. Sample treatment: therapeutic diphenylcyclopropenone sensitization with weekly scalp DPC. The sequencing here drew on whole blood, taken in connection with sensitization to the hapten diphenylcyclopropenone (DPC). The receptors come from a man aged 35-49 years with alopecia areata. Some clones in this sample may be carry-over from other donors' samples.

This clonotype was picked up many times. V gene TRBV7-6 combines with J gene TRBJ2-1; D not resolved. Trimming left V 3 bases short and J 0 bases short, with 9 bases between. Germline V gene lookup returns CDR1 SGHVS and CDR2 FNYEAQ. The CDR3 runs to 15 residues. The CDR3 here is CASSLVRSSYNEQFF. CDR3 sequence (DNA): TGTGCCAGCAGCTTGGTGAGAAGCTCCTACAATGAGCAGTTCTTC.

In its sample, this clonotype was seen many times. This chain uses TRBV20-1 with TRBJ2-1; 12 bases agree with TRBD2. Germline lookup yields CDR1 DFQATT and CDR2 SNEGSKA (reference sequence). The CDR3 contains 18 residues. Trimming took 0 bases from V and 4 from J; bases not matched to a gene: 10. The CDR3 DNA reads TGCAGTGCTAGAGATGAGACTAGCGGGAGCGATAGGTACAATGAGCAGTTCTTC. It specifies CSARDETSGSDRYNEQFF.

The sample holds many counts of this clonotype. The chain employs TRBV20-1 and TRBJ2-7; maybe TRBD2 (5 bases). Germline CDR1 DFQATT, CDR2 SNEGSKA (reference sequence). V lost 7 bases, J lost 0 bases, and 13 bases lay in between. CDR3 size: 13 residues. In nucleotides, the CDR3 is TGCAGTGAAAAGGACTTCGGCTCCTACGAGCAGTACTTC. Amino acid sequence: CSEKDFGSYEQYF.

This clonotype has a count of ten or more. This chain joins TRBV20-1 and TRBJ2-3, with D tentatively TRBD2 (5 bases). The germline V and J ends were trimmed by 4 bases and 4 bases, with 21 bases remaining between them. This CDR3 is 16 amino acids long. Germline CDR1 and CDR2: DFQATT and SNEGSKA (reference sequence). DNA for the CDR3: TGCAGTGCTACCCAATTTGCAAGCGGTTACGCAGATACGCAGTATTTT. This codes for CSATQFASGYADTQYF.

This clonotype came up many times. The V call is TRBV27, the J call TRBJ2-7; 16 nucleotides line up with TRBD2. This CDR3 is 15 amino acids long. V was pared by 7 bases and J by 4 bases, with 4 bases of the junction left unmatched. From germline, CDR1 is MNHEY and CDR2 SMNVEV (reference sequence). The chain's CDR3 is CASKPGLAGGYEQYF. The DNA for the CDR3 is TGTGCCAGCAAGCCGGGACTAGCGGGAGGGTACGAGCAGTACTTC.

A few counts support this clonotype. This sequence may be a read error, since a much larger clone differs from it by one base. This CDR3 is CASSPQGARDTRYF. CDR3 DNA: TGTGCCAGCAGTCCACAGGGGGCGAGAGATACGCGGTATTTT. This sequence joins TRBV6-2 or TRBV6-3 and TRBJ2-3, with TRBD1 matching 9 bases. Germline V gene data show CDR1 as MNHEY and CDR2 as SVGEGT. There are 14 residues in the CDR3.

This clonotype was seen many times. The genes are TRBV3-1 and TRBJ1-1; D is unresolved. Deletions cut 2 bases from V and 2 bases from J, with 3 bases between. The CDR3 extends over 12 amino acids. Germline V CDR1 and CDR2: LGHDT, YNNKEL (reference sequence). CDR3 sequence reads: CASSQLNTEAFF. The CDR3 DNA follows: TGTGCCAGCAGCCAACTTAACACTGAAGCTTTCTTT.

This clonotype was recorded at least ten times. The chain joins TRBV5-1 to TRBJ2-5; maybe TRBD1 (6 bases). The CDR3 spans 16 residues. V was shortened by 6 bases and J by 3 bases, with 21 bases between the two germline ends. CDR1 SGHRS and CDR2 YFSETQ come from the germline V gene. Here the CDR3 reads CASTPMGRAGEETQYF. CDR3 DNA sequence: TGCGCCAGCACCCCGATGGGTCGGGCAGGGGAAGAGACCCAGTACTTC.

This clonotype came up many times. V usage is TRBV12-3 or TRBV12-4 and J usage is TRBJ2-7; weak D call: TRBD2 (5 bases). The CDR3 consists of 13 residues. The V gene lost 4 bases and the J gene lost 6 bases, with 13 bases spanning the gap. The CDR3 DNA sequence: TGTGCCAGCAGTTGGAACGGGATAGGCGAGCAGTACTTC. This encodes CASSWNGIGEQYF.

This clonotype was observed many times. The V gene is TRBV5-4, the J gene TRBJ2-7; D may be TRBD1 or TRBD2 (6 bases each). The CDR3 spans 15 residues. Germline CDR1 reads SGHNT; CDR2 reads YYREEE (reference sequence). V was clipped by 4 bases and J by 4 bases, with 18 bases between them. In DNA form, the CDR3 reads TGTGCCAGCAGCCCGTATCGGGGGCGCGGATACGAGCAGTACTTC. Amino acid sequence: CASSPYRGRGYEQYF.